Listed below are T cell receptor beta chains from one sample, sequenced in a study of cytomegalovirus exposure and HLA in healthy donors. Method: immunoSEQ multiplex PCR; TCRdb's copy keeps in-frame clones and lacks some. Altogether some 110,000 clones are present, 75% to 85% being singletons, with the ten largest covering approximately 4.3%. Sample: PBMCs. The receptors come from a man aged 25-45 years in good health and CMV-seropositive. Each CDR3 is given with its conserved first and last residue. The order of the fields is J gene, clone size, D gene, V gene, CDR3 protein, CDR3 DNA. D genes are given only for firm matches. Clone size, where shown, is once, few, many, or a class for clones that have expanded.

>TRBJ1-2|once|TRBD1|TRBV6-1
CASSEAGTGYGYTF
TGTGCCAGCAGTGAAGCCGGGACAGGCTATGGCTACACCTTC
>TRBJ2-5|.|TRBD2|TRBV11-3
CASSSGTSGRGQETQYF
TGTGCCAGCAGCTCCGGGACTAGCGGGAGAGGCCAAGAGACCCAGTACTTC
>TRBJ2-2|.|.|TRBV10-3
CAISGRAASTGELFF
TGTGCCATCAGTGGCAGGGCGGCGAGCACCGGGGAGCTGTTTTTT
>TRBJ1-1|.|.|TRBV1
CTSSQDFGQNMNTEAFF
TGCACCAGCAGCCAAGATTTTGGACAGAACATGAACACTGAAGCTTTCTTT
>TRBJ2-1|.|TRBD1|TRBV7-3
CASSSRGQGGYNEQFF
TGTGCCAGCAGCTCCCGGGGACAGGGTGGGTACAATGAGCAGTTCTTC
>TRBJ2-7|.|.|TRBV7-9
CASSFFGQGTSYEQYF
TGTGCCAGCAGCTTTTTCGGTCAGGGCACATCCTACGAGCAGTACTTC
>TRBJ2-6|few|.|TRBV29-1
CSVEDRGALNTGANVLTF
TGCAGCGTTGAAGATCGGGGGGCTTTGAACACTGGGGCCAACGTCCTGACTTTC
>TRBJ1-2|.|TRBD1|TRBV19
CAAGTDNYGYTF
TGTGCCGCCGGGACAGATAACTATGGCTACACCTTC
>TRBJ2-7|.|.|TRBV6-1
CASSERWQGSYEQYF
TGTGCCAGCAGTGAAAGATGGCAGGGCTCCTACGAGCAGTACTTC
>TRBJ2-1|.|TRBD2|TRBV11-1
CASSSRRENEQFF
TGTGCCAGCAGCTCCAGGCGGGAGAATGAGCAGTTCTTC
>TRBJ1-5|.|TRBD1|TRBV11-2
CASSPTGGQPQHF
TGTGCCAGCAGTCCAACAGGGGGTCAGCCCCAGCATTTT
>TRBJ1-4|.|.|TRBV29-1
CSVDGDGEKLFF
TGCAGCGTTGATGGAGACGGGGAAAAACTGTTTTTT
>TRBJ2-1|.|.|TRBV6-6
CASSYSQGEGNEQFF
TGTGCCAGCAGTTACTCACAGGGGGAGGGTAATGAGCAGTTCTTC
>TRBJ1-6|.|TRBD1|TRBV7-8
CASSSDRGLLYNSPLHF
TGTGCCAGCAGCTCGGACAGGGGGCTCTTATATAATTCACCCCTCCACTTT
>TRBJ2-7|.|.|TRBV6-1
CASHEVADSYEQYF
TGTGCCAGCCATGAGGTGGCAGACTCCTACGAGCAGTACTTC
>TRBJ2-3|.|.|TRBV5-5
CASSFISGFQDTQYF
TGTGCCAGCAGCTTCATTTCTGGCTTTCAAGATACGCAGTATTTT
>TRBJ2-1|.|.|TRBV10-3
CATTQGPTASSYNEQFF
TGTGCCACTACGCAGGGCCCCACAGCCAGCTCCTACAATGAGCAGTTCTTC
>TRBJ2-7|.|.|TRBV10-1
CATRLPAYEQYF
TGCGCCACTAGGCTACCCGCCTACGAGCAGTACTTC
>TRBJ1-1|once|.|TRBV27
CASIAGLNTEAFF
TGTGCCAGCATCGCAGGGCTGAACACTGAAGCTTTCTTT
>TRBJ1-5|.|.|TRBV27
CASKTPRVTFFYQPQHF
TGTGCCAGCAAAACCCCCCGGGTTACCTTTTTTTATCAGCCCCAGCATTTT
>TRBJ2-7|.|TRBD2|TRBV14
CASSQASGGAYEQYF
TGTGCCAGCAGCCAAGCTAGCGGGGGGGCCTACGAGCAGTACTTC
>TRBJ2-7|.|.|TRBV4-1
CASSQDAGVGEQYF
TGCGCCAGCAGCCAAGATGCCGGGGTAGGGGAGCAGTACTTC
>TRBJ2-5|.|TRBD1|TRBV5-1
CASSLGQGAVVETQYF
TGCGCCAGCAGCCTGGGACAGGGGGCTGTAGTAGAGACCCAGTACTTC
>TRBJ2-7|.|.|TRBV7-2
CASSSDSGYEQYF
TGTGCCAGCAGCTCCGACAGCGGGTACGAGCAGTACTTC
>TRBJ2-2|.|TRBD2|TRBV5-4
CTGGSGGLNTGELFF
TGTACGGGGGGTAGCGGGGGCCTTAACACCGGGGAGCTGTTTTTT
>TRBJ2-3|once|.|TRBV9
CASSDLGGAIPDTQYF
TGTGCCAGCAGCGATCTAGGCGGGGCGATCCCAGATACGCAGTATTTT
>TRBJ2-7|.|TRBD1|TRBV29-1
CSVEVSDRRSYEQYF
TGCAGCGTGGAGGTTTCGGACAGGCGCTCCTACGAGCAGTACTTC
>TRBJ2-7|.|.|TRBV18
CASSPGVETYEQYF
TGTGCCAGCTCACCGGGAGTCGAAACCTACGAGCAGTACTTC